Listed here are 14 T cell receptor beta chains from one sample, sequenced in a study of blood T cell repertoires in COVID-19. Clones were read by immunoSEQ multiplex PCR, and TCRdb kept only the in-frame ones, dropping some. The sample has about 91,000 clones, around 90% seen once; the top ten hold around 4.5%. Sequencing used peripheral blood. These receptors were collected from a woman older than 75 with active COVID-19.

The rearrangement links TRBV7-8 to TRBJ1-2; possible D gene TRBD1, 6 bases. V was shortened by 1 base and J by 8 bases, with 11 bases between the two germline ends. CDR3 length: 13 residues. CDR1 is SGHVS, CDR2 FQNEAQ, per germline. The CDR3 DNA reads as TGTGCCAGCAGCTTAGATGGGGGCCTAGGCTACACCTTC. Translating it yields CASSLDGGLGYTF.

This chain connects TRBV9 to TRBJ2-1, with 10 bases aligning to TRBD2. The V segment lost 3 bases and the J segment 0 bases; nucleotides outside the gene matches: 12. The CDR3 runs 19 residues. Germline V gene data show CDR1 as SGDLS and CDR2 as YYNGEE. This chain's CDR3 is CASSAKTSGWESSYNEQFF. In nucleotides, the CDR3 is TGTGCCAGCAGCGCGAAGACTAGCGGGTGGGAGAGCTCCTACAATGAGCAGTTCTTC.

This clone was detected once. This chain joins TRBV28 and TRBJ1-6, with 8 bases identical to TRBD1. Germline V gene lookup returns CDR1 MDHEN and CDR2 SYDVKM. Losses at the gene ends were 5 bases for V and 8 bases for J; bases not matched to a gene: 14. This CDR3 has 17 residues. The CDR3 region is CASSQSQGADGDSPLHF. The CDR3, as DNA: TGTGCCAGCAGTCAAAGTCAGGGGGCAGATGGCGATTCACCCCTCCACTTT.

The V call is TRBV28, the J call TRBJ2-7; 7 bases line up with TRBD1. The CDR3 is made up of 16 amino acids. With 4 bases clipped from V and 0 bases from J, the junction kept 9 bases outside the gene matches. Germline V gives CDR1 MDHEN, CDR2 SYDVKM. The CDR3 DNA reads as TGTGCCAGCAGTTATAGGAGACAGGGAAGCTCCTACGAGCAGTACTTC. Its translation is CASSYRRQGSSYEQYF.

The rearrangement uses TRBV18 and TRBJ1-1, with D perhaps matching TRBD1 (6 bases). CDR1 and CDR2 from the germline V gene are KGHSH and LQKENI. V lost 2 bases to trimming and J lost 2 bases, with 12 bases between them. This CDR3 contains 15 residues. DNA of the CDR3: TGTGCCAGCTCACCAGGACAGAGAGCCAACACTGAAGCTTTCTTT. Translation: CASSPGQRANTEAFF.

The table lists this clone with a few counts. The chain combines TRBV7-2 with TRBJ2-7; 7 bases are shared with TRBD1. The CDR3 covers 13 residues. Trimming cost V 5 bases and J 6 bases; bases outside gene matches: 7. Germline CDR1 and CDR2: SGHTA and FQGNSA. CDR3 region: CASSPQGSGEQYF. CDR3 DNA: TGTGCCAGCAGCCCACAGGGGTCCGGCGAGCAGTACTTC.

CDR3 amino acids: CASRSRDRVTDTQYF. Here the CDR3 DNA reads TGTGCCAGCAGAAGCCGGGACAGGGTTACGGATACGCAGTATTTT. The genes are TRBV28 and TRBJ2-3; 9 bases are a match to TRBD1. After removal of 6 bases from V and 6 bases from J, the junction contained 10 bases not matched to a gene. Germline V gene lookup returns CDR1 MDHEN and CDR2 SYDVKM. The CDR3 length is 15 residues. Drawing the rest from reference TRBV28 and TRBJ2-3, the complete variable domain is DVKVTQSSRYLVKRTGEKVFLECVQDMDHENMFWYRQDPGLGLRLIYFSYDVKMKEKGDIPEGYSVSREKKERFSLILESASTNQTSMYLCASRSRDRVTDTQYFGPGTRLTVL.

The V call is TRBV19, the J call TRBJ1-3, with 9 bases aligning to TRBD1. This CDR3 region has 16 residues. V dropped 4 bases and J dropped 4; count of bases not matched to a gene: 8. In germline, CDR1 is LNHDA, CDR2 SQIVND (reference sequence). CDR3 sequence reads: CASSTSGTGIGNTIYF. The CDR3 DNA reads TGTGCCAGTAGTACTTCGGGGACAGGGATAGGAAACACCATATATTTT.

This chain links TRBV4-2 with TRBJ2-2, with 8 bases matching TRBD1. The junction had 3 bases not matched to a gene; V was cut back by 0 bases and J by 3 bases. The germline gives CDR1 LGHNA, CDR2 YNFKEQ. The CDR3 loop spans 16 amino acids. The CDR3 DNA reads TGTGCCAGCAGCCAAGATAAGGACAGGGACACCGGGGAGCTGTTTTTT. It yields the protein CASSQDKDRDTGELFF.

The chain employs TRBV5-1 and TRBJ2-7, with 9 bases that match TRBD1. Trimming cost V 3 bases and J 1 base; bases outside gene matches: 8. Germline CDR1 reads SGHRS; CDR2 reads YFSETQ. CDR3 size: 16 residues. CDR3 coding DNA: TGCGCCAGCAGCTCCCATGGGACAGGGAAATCCTACGAGCAGTACTTC. This encodes CASSSHGTGKSYEQYF.

The rearrangement links TRBV3-1 (or the pseudogene TRBV3-2) to TRBJ1-2; D is perhaps TRBD1 (6 bases). The CDR3 runs to 14 residues. V was cut by 4 bases and J by 5 bases, with 14 bases left in between. Germline CDR1 reads LGHDT; CDR2 reads YNNKEL (reference sequence). CDR3 sequence reads: CASSLGQSLYGYTF. Here the CDR3 DNA reads TGTGCCAGCAGCCTAGGACAGTCTTTGTATGGCTACACCTTC.

Comments on this clone: At one of its ends the junction is not consistent with the germline gene, which may arise from a read error. The chain couples TRBV7-9 to TRBJ2-1; TRBD1 is a possible D gene (5 bases). The germline CDR1 and CDR2 sequences are SEHNR and FQNEAQ (reference sequence). The CDR3 contains 15 residues. The CDR3 reads CASSLGPGSYNEQFF. CDR3 nucleotide sequence: TGTGCCAGCAGTTTAGGCCCAGGGTCCTACAATGAGCAGTTCTTC.

The chain uses TRBV29-1 and TRBJ2-5; D perhaps matches TRBD2 (5 bases). The CDR3 has 12 residues. V shed 5 bases and J shed 5 bases, with 12 bases lying between them. Germline V gene data show CDR1 as SQVTM and CDR2 as ANQGSEA. Here the CDR3 DNA reads TGCAGCGTTACCCGGGGTCGGGAGACCCAGTACTTC. It codes for CSVTRGRETQYF.

The genes are TRBV20-1 and TRBJ2-2, with D perhaps matching TRBD1 (5 bases). The CDR3 extends over 13 amino acids. V lost 3 bases, J lost 1 base, and 6 bases lay in between. Germline CDR1 reads DFQATT; CDR2 reads SNEGSKA (reference sequence). CDR3 loop: CSASQGNTGELFF. The CDR3 nucleotides read TGCAGTGCTAGTCAGGGGAACACCGGGGAGCTGTTTTTT.